This T cell receptor (beta chain) was retrieved from a study of T cells in Graves' hyperthyroidism and ophthalmopathy. There were TCR beta CDR3 regions amplified from RNA transcripts. HTBI primers were employed in a first-round RT-PCR of the TCR CDR3. MiXCR, applied by TCRdb to the multiplex PCR reads, yields one record per CDR3 protein. The table lists about 50,000 distinct CDR3 sequences, approximately 50% of them singletons, with roughly 32% in the top ten. Germline CDR1 reads SQVTM; CDR2 reads ANQGSEA. Trimming shortened V by 5 bases and J by 0 bases, and 4 bases separated the two germline ends. The CDR3 has 11 amino acids. This clonotype was detected many times.

The receptor was derived from a woman aged 45-59 years with Graves' hyperthyroidism. The gene calls are TRBV29-1 and TRBJ1-1; no firm D call. Sequences were obtained from peripheral blood or thyroid tissue (not recorded which). This chain's CDR3 is CSVRLNTEAFF. The CDR3 DNA follows: TGCAGCGTTCGGTTGAACACTGAAGCTTTCTTT.